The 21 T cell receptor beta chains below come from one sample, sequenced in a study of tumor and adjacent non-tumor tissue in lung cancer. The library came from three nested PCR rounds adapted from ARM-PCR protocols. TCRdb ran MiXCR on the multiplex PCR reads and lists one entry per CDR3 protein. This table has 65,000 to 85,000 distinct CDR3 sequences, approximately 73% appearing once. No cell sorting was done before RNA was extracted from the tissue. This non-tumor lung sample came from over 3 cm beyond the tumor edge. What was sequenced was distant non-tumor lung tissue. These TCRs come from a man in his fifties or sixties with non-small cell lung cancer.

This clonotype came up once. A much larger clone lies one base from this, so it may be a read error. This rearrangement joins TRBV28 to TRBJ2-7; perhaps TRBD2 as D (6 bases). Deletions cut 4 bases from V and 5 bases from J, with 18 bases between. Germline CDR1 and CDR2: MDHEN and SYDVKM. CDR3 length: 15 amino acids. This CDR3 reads CASSSGTQRANEQYF. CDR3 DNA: TGTGCCAGCAGTTCCGGGACTCAGAGGGCCAACGAGCAGTACTTC.

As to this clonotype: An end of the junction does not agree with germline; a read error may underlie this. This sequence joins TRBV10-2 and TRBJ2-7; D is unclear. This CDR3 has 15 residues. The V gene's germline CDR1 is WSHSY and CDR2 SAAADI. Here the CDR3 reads CASNERLAGTGEQYF. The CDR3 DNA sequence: TGCGCCAGCAATGAGCGATTGGCAGGTACGGGCGAGCAGTACTTC.

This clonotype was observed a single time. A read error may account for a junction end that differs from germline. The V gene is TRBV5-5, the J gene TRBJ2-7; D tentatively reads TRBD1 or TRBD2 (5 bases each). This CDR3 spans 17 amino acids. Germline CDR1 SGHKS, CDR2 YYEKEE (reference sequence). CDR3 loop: CASSGPGRDLMMHEPYF. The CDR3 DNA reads TGCGCCAGCAGCGGCCCAGGGCGTGACCTTATGATGCACGAGCCGTACTTC. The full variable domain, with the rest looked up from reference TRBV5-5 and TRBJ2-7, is DAGVTQSPTHLIKTRGQQVTLRCSPISGHKSVSWYQQVLGQGPQFIFQYYEKEERGRGNFPDRFSARQFPNYSSELNVNALLLGDSALYLCASSGPGRDLMMHEPYFGPGTRLTVT.

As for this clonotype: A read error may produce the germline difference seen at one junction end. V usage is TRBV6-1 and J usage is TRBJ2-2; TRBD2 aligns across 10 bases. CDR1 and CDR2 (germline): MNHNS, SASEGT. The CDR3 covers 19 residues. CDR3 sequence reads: CASSDRTGLASWTAGEQFF. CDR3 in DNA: TGTGCCAGCAGTGATAGGACGGGACTAGCGAGCTGGACGGCCGGGGAGCAGTTTTTT.

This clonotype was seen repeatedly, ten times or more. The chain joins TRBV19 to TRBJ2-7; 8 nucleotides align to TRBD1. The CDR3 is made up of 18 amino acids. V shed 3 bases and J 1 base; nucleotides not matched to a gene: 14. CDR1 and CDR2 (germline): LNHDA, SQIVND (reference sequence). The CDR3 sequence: CASSMGRGQGALSYEQYF. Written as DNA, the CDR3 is TGTGCCAGTAGTATGGGAAGGGGGCAGGGGGCCCTATCCTACGAGCAGTACTTC.

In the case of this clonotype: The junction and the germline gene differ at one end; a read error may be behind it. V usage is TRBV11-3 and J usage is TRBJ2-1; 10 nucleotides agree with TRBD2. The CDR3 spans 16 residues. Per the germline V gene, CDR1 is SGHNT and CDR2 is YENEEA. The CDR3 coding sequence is TGTGTCAGCAGTCTCAACCAACTAGCGGGGTTAGGCGAGCAGTTCTTC. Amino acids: CVSSLNQLAGLGEQFF.

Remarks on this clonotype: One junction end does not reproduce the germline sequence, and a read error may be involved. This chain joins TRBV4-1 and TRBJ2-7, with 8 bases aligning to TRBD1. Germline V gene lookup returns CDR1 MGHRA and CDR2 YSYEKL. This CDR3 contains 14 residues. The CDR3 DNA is TGCGCCAACAGCCAAGGACAGGGTTCCTACGTGCAGTACTTC. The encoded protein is CANSQGQGSYVQYF.

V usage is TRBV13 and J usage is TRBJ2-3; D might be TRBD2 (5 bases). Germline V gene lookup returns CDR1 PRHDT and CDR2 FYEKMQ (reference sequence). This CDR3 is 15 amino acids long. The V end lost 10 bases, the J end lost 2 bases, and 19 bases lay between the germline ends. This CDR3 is CANSLARHDTDTQYF. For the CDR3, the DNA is TGTGCCAATAGCTTAGCGAGACATGACACAGATACGCAGTATTTT.

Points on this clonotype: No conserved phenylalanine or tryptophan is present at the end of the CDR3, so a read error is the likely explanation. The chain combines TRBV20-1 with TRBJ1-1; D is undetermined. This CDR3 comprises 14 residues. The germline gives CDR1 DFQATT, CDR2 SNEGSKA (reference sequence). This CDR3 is CRATPVTMNTEAFL. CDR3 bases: TGCAGAGCTACCCCCGTGACTATGAACACTGAAGCTTTCCTT.

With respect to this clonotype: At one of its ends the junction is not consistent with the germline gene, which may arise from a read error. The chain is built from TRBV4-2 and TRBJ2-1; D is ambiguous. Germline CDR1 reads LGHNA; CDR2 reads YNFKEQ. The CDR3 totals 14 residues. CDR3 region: CTSNQDLRLPEQFF. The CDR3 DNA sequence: TGTACCAGCAACCAAGATCTCCGCCTTCCCGAGCAGTTCTTC.

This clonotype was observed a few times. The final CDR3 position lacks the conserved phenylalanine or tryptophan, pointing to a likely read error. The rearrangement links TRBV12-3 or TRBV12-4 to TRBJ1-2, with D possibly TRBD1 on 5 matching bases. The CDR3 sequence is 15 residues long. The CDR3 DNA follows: TGTGCTTCCGATACTGGGGCCTTTACTAACTATGGCTACACCTTA. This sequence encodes CASDTGAFTNYGYTL.

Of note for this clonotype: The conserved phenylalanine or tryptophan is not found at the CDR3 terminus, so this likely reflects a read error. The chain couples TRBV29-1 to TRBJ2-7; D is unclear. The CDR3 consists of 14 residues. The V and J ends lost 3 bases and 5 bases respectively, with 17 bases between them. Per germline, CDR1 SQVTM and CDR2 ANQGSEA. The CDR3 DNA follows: TGCAGCGTTGAGTCTGGACCACGGGTGAACGAGCAGTACCTC. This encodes CSVESGPRVNEQYL.

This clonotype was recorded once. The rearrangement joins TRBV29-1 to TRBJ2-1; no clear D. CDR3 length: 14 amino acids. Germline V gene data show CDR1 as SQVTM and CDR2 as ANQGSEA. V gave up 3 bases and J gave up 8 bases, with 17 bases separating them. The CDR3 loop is CSVEGWQAGYEQFF. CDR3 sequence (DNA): TGCAGCGTTGAGGGCTGGCAGGCCGGATATGAGCAGTTCTTC.

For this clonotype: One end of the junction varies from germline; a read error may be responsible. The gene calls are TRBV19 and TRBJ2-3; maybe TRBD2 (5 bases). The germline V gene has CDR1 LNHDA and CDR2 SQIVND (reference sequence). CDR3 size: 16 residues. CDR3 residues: CASSIGPASSTDMQYF. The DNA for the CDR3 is TGTGCCAGTAGTATTGGCCCAGCATCTAGCACAGATATGCAGTATTTT. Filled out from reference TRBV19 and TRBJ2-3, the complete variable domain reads DGGITQSPKYLFRKEGQNVTLSCEQNLNHDAMYWYRQDPGQGLRLIYYSQIVNDFQKGDIAEGYSVSREKKESFPLTVTSAQKNPTAFYLCASSIGPASSTDMQYFGPGTRLTVL.

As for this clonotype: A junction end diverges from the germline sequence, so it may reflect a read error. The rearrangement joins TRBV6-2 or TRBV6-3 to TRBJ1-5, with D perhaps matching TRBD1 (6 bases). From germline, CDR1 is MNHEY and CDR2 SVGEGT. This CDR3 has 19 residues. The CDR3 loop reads CTSSYDETGRPYRNQPQHF. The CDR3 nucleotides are TGTACCAGCAGTTATGATGAGACAGGACGTCCCTATAGGAATCAGCCTCAGCATTTT.

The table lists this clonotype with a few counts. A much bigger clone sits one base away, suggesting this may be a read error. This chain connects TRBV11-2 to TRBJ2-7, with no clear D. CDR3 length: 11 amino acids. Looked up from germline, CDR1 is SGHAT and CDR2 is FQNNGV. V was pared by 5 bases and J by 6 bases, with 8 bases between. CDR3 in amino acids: CASSPGIEQYF. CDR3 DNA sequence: TGTGCCAGCAGCCCTGGGATCGAGCAGTACTTC.

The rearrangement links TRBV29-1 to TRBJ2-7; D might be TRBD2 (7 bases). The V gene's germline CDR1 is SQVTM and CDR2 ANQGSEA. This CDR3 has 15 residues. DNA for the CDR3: TGCGGCGCAACAAGGGGGGGACAAGGTTCCCATGAGCAGTACTTC. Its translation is CGATRGGQGSHEQYF.

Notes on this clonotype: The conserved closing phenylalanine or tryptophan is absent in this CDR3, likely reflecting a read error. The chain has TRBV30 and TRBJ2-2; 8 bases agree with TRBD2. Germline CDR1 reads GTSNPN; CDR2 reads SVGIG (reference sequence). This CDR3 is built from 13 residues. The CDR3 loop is CAWSVAGAGELFC. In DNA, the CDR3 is TGTGCCTGGAGTGTAGCGGGAGCCGGTGAGCTGTTTTGT.

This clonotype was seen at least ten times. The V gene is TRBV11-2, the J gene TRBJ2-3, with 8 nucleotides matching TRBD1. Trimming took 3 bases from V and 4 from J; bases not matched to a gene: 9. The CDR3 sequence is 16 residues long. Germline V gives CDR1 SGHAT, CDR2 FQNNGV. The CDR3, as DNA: TGTGCCAGCAGCTTGCAGGGGGCGCAGGTGTCAGATACGCAGTATTTT. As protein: CASSLQGAQVSDTQYF.

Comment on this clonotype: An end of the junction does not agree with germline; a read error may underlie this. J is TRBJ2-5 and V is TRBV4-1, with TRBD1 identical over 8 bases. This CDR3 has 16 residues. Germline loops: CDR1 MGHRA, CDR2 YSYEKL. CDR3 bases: TGCGCCAGCAGCCAAGGGCGGGCAGGGGGCCAAGAGACCCAGCACTTC. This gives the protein CASSQGRAGGQETQHF.

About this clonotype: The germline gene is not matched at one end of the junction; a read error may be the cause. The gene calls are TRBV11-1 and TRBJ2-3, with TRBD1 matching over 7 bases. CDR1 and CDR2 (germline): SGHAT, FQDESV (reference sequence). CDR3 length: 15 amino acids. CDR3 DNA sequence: TGTTCCAGCAGTCTCGGGACAGAGTTCACAGATACGCAGTATTTT. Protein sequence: CSSSLGTEFTDTQYF.